These 11 T cell receptor beta chains were sequenced from one sample in a study of blood T cell repertoires in COVID-19. The method was immunoSEQ multiplex PCR; TCRdb's version includes in-frame clones alone and lacks a portion of them. The sample records around 400,000 clones, around 87% being singletons. The sequenced sample consisted of peripheral blood. Receptors were obtained from a woman aged 55 to 70 with COVID-19, enrolled during active disease.

The V gene is TRBV4-2, the J gene TRBJ2-3; 11 bases match TRBD2. Looked up from germline, CDR1 is LGHNA and CDR2 is YNFKEQ. The V and J ends lost 3 bases and 4 bases, in that order; junction bases with no gene match: 9. CDR3 length: 17 amino acids. The CDR3 here is CASSHSSQLAGADTQYF. In nucleotides, the CDR3 is TGTGCCAGCAGCCATTCCTCGCAACTAGCGGGGGCAGATACGCAGTATTTT.

The chain employs TRBV29-1 and TRBJ2-5; weak D call: TRBD1 (5 bases). Trimming cost V 3 bases and J 4 bases, with 6 bases left between them. CDR3 length: 11 residues. Germline V gene lookup returns CDR1 SQVTM and CDR2 ANQGSEA. The CDR3 DNA sequence: TGCAGCGTTGATCAGGGAGAGACCCAGTACTTC. This codes for CSVDQGETQYF.

The chain recombines TRBV19 with TRBJ2-7, with 10 nucleotides matching TRBD1. From germline, CDR1 is LNHDA and CDR2 SQIVND (reference sequence). The V gene end was trimmed by 6 bases and the J gene end by 3 bases; junction bases not matched to a gene: 8. The CDR3 is made up of 15 amino acids. In nucleotides, the CDR3 is TGTGCCAGTAGCCGAAGGACAGGGGGAGTCTACGAGCAGTACTTC. Translated, it gives CASSRRTGGVYEQYF. The full variable domain, rest sourced from reference TRBV19 and TRBJ2-7, is DGGITQSPKYLFRKEGQNVTLSCEQNLNHDAMYWYRQDPGQGLRLIYYSQIVNDFQKGDIAEGYSVSREKKESFPLTVTSAQKNPTAFYLCASSRRTGGVYEQYFGPGTRLTVT.

V usage is TRBV2 and J usage is TRBJ1-2; D is undetermined. CDR1 and CDR2 from the germline V gene are SNHLY and FYNNEI. The CDR3 sequence is 13 residues long. V was cut by 4 bases and J by 4 bases, with 10 bases left in between. CDR3 region: CASSGHGLYGYTF. In DNA, the CDR3 is TGTGCCAGCAGTGGGCATGGACTCTATGGCTACACCTTC.

The V call is TRBV7-3, the J call TRBJ2-7, with 7 bases that match TRBD1. Germline V gene data show CDR1 as SGHTA and CDR2 as FQGTGA. Trimming cost V 4 bases and J 0 bases; bases outside gene matches: 6. This CDR3 has 15 residues. CDR3 in amino acids: CASSSTGTASYEQYF. CDR3 in DNA: TGTGCCAGCAGCTCGACCGGGACAGCCTCCTACGAGCAGTACTTC.

The V and J genes are TRBV18 and TRBJ1-2, with 9 bases lining up with TRBD1. Germline assignment: CDR1 KGHSH and CDR2 LQKENI. Losses at the gene ends were 3 bases for V and 7 bases for J; bases not matched to a gene: 15. This CDR3 is 17 amino acids long. Written as DNA, the CDR3 is TGTGCCAGCTCACCCTTCGCTCCGGGACAGGGATTAGGTGGCTACACCTTC. It is translated as CASSPFAPGQGLGGYTF.

The V call is TRBV6-4, the J call TRBJ1-3, with D perhaps matching TRBD1 (6 bases). Germline-derived CDR1 and CDR2 are MRHNA and SNTAGT. The germline V and J ends were trimmed by 8 bases and 3 bases, with 17 bases remaining between them. This CDR3 comprises 15 residues. In DNA, the CDR3 is TGTGCCAGCCCGTTCAGGGGAACGTGTGGAAACACCATATATTTT. This encodes CASPFRGTCGNTIYF.

As for this clone: Other DNA variants within this sample encode the same CDR3. The chain carries TRBV9 and TRBJ1-2, with 7 bases identical to TRBD1. Per germline, CDR1 SGDLS and CDR2 YYNGEE. With 3 bases clipped from V and 3 bases from J, the junction kept 2 bases outside the gene matches. CDR3 size: 13 residues. The CDR3 loop is CASSAGQDYGYTF. In DNA form, the CDR3 reads TGTGCCAGCAGCGCCGGACAGGACTATGGCTACACCTTC.

This chain links TRBV28 with TRBJ1-1; D is uncertain. Trimming left V 6 bases short and J 4 bases short, with 15 bases between. This CDR3 is built from 14 residues. Germline CDR1 and CDR2: MDHEN and SYDVKM. CDR3 sequence reads: CASRLESFLTEAFF. CDR3 in DNA: TGTGCCAGCAGATTAGAGTCCTTTCTCACTGAAGCTTTCTTT.

The chain is built from TRBV19 and TRBJ1-2; 10 nucleotides agree with TRBD1. V shed 4 bases and J 4 bases; nucleotides not matched to a gene: 9. In germline, CDR1 is LNHDA, CDR2 SQIVND (reference sequence). The CDR3 sequence is 16 residues long. The CDR3, as DNA: TGTGCCAGTAGTAGGTCGTTCGGGACAGGGGTCTATGGCTACACCTTC. Residues: CASSRSFGTGVYGYTF.

V usage is TRBV18 and J usage is TRBJ2-5, with D perhaps TRBD1 (5 bases). This CDR3 region has 14 residues. V dropped 5 bases and J dropped 2 bases, with 12 bases sitting between them. CDR1 and CDR2 from the germline V gene are KGHSH and LQKENI. The CDR3 DNA is TGTGCCAGCTCAATGTGGCAGGGACAAGAGACCCAGTACTTC. Residues: CASSMWQGQETQYF.